Each of the 11 T cell receptor beta chains below was sequenced from the same sample in a study of cytomegalovirus exposure and HLA in healthy donors. Both 60 Vbeta primers and 13 Jbeta primers went into the PCR. Method: immunoSEQ multiplex PCR; TCRdb's copy keeps in-frame clones and lacks some. The sample table includes roughly 43,000 clones. Sequencing used PBMCs. The receptors originated from a woman aged 40-49 years in good health and CMV-seronegative.

The CDR3: CASSRGLAGGTYNEQFF. CDR3 in DNA: TGCGCCAGCAGCCGAGGACTAGCGGGAGGAACTTACAATGAGCAGTTCTTC. The J gene is TRBJ2-1, the V gene TRBV4-3, with 14 bases fitting TRBD2. The CDR3 is made up of 17 amino acids. Losses at the gene ends were 4 bases for V and 4 bases for J; bases not matched to a gene: 6. Germline CDR1 is LGHNA and CDR2 is YSLEER.

V usage is TRBV7-2 and J usage is TRBJ2-7, with a tentative D call TRBD2 (7 bases). Trimming removed 3 bases at V and 2 bases at J, with 17 bases between. There are 16 residues in the CDR3. Germline V CDR1 and CDR2: SGHTA, FQGNSA. CDR3 amino acids: CASSFPPGAGAYEQYF. CDR3 in DNA: TGTGCCAGCAGCTTCCCGCCGGGGGCGGGAGCCTACGAGCAGTACTTC.

J is TRBJ2-1 and V is TRBV19, with D possibly matching TRBD2 (7 bases). The V gene lost 10 bases and the J gene lost 0 bases, with 16 bases spanning the gap. This CDR3 has 15 amino acids. CDR1 is LNHDA and CDR2 is SQIVND in the germline V gene (reference sequence). CDR3 nucleotides: TGTGCCACCAAAGCGGGACACAGCTCCTACAATGAGCAGTTCTTC. It codes for CATKAGHSSYNEQFF.

The CDR3 DNA is TGTGCCAGCAGTGCTAGCGGGAGAGGAGAGACCCAGTACTTC. Translated, it gives CASSASGRGETQYF. V gene TRBV6-1 combines with J gene TRBJ2-5; 10 nucleotides line up with TRBD2. Trimming took 4 bases from V and 4 from J; bases not matched to a gene: 3. The CDR3 is 14 amino acids. The germline gives CDR1 MNHNS, CDR2 SASEGT.

The rearrangement joins TRBV5-1 to TRBJ1-3; weak D call: TRBD1 (6 bases). CDR1 is SGHRS and CDR2 is YFSETQ in the germline V gene. Between the trimmed V and J ends, which lost 4 bases and 0 bases, there was a span of 11 bases. This CDR3 is 15 amino acids long. CDR3 protein: CASSPDRYSGNTIYF. The CDR3 DNA reads as TGCGCCAGCAGCCCGGACAGATACTCTGGAAACACCATATATTTT.

The chain combines TRBV9 with TRBJ1-4, with 7 bases fitting TRBD1. CDR3 length equals 16 residues. Germline lookup yields CDR1 SGDLS and CDR2 YYNGEE. J lost 8 bases, V lost 4 bases, and 14 bases had no gene match. CDR3 bases: TGTGCCAGCAGCAAAGGGGACAGACCGTCAGGGGAAAAACTGTTTTTT. This codes for CASSKGDRPSGEKLFF.

The rearrangement uses TRBV4-3 and TRBJ2-7, with 7 bases fitting TRBD1. This CDR3 contains 16 residues. Germline CDR1 and CDR2: LGHNA and YSLEER. V shed 1 base and J 3 bases; nucleotides not matched to a gene: 9. CDR3 bases: TGCGCCAGCAGCCAAGGCTGGGACAGTCCACTCTACGAGCAGTACTTC. Its protein is CASSQGWDSPLYEQYF.

The chain has TRBV15 and TRBJ1-1; tentatively, D is TRBD1 (5 bases). Deletions cut 5 bases from V and 0 bases from J, with 10 bases between. This CDR3 is 14 amino acids long. The germline V gene encodes CDR1 LNHNV and CDR2 YYDKDF (reference sequence). CDR3 residues: CATSARDLNTEAFF. DNA of the CDR3: TGTGCCACCAGCGCCCGGGACTTGAACACTGAAGCTTTCTTT.

The chain joins TRBV7-2 to TRBJ2-5, with TRBD2 matching over 10 bases. V shed 1 base, J shed 7 bases, and the junction held 6 bases outside the gene matches. The CDR3 consists of 15 residues. Germline assignment: CDR1 SGHTA and CDR2 FQGNSA. The CDR3 nucleotides read TGTGCCAGCAGCTTAGGTTCCAGCGGGAGGGGGACCCAGTACTTC. Translating it yields CASSLGSSGRGTQYF.

CDR3 in DNA: TGTGCCTGGAGTCCGGGTCGTGGGGCTTGGGGCTACACCTTC. This encodes CAWSPGRGAWGYTF. V and J are TRBV30 and TRBJ1-2; TRBD1 might be the D (5 bases). This CDR3 contains 14 residues. Trimming pared 2 bases from V and 8 bases from J, leaving 18 bases between. From germline, CDR1 is GTSNPN and CDR2 SVGIG (reference sequence). The full variable domain, completed using reference TRBV30 and TRBJ1-2, is SQTIHQWPATLVQPVGSPLSLECTVEGTSNPNLYWYRQAAGRGLQLLFYSVGIGQISSEVPQNLSASRPQDRQFILSSKKLLLSDSGFYLCAWSPGRGAWGYTFGSGTRLTVV.

DNA of the CDR3: TGTGCCAGTAGTTTCGGACAGCCTCTGGAAGCTTTCTTT. Translated, it gives CASSFGQPLEAFF. The chain has TRBV19 and TRBJ1-1; possibly TRBD1 for D (6 bases). CDR3 size: 13 residues. Per the germline V gene, CDR1 is LNHDA and CDR2 is SQIVND (reference sequence). V was trimmed by 5 bases and J by 8 bases, leaving 15 bases between them.